These T cell receptor beta chains were read from a single sample in a study of OX40 agonist ivuxolimab in advanced cancers. Clones were sequenced by immunoSEQ multiplex PCR, and TCRdb holds only the in-frame ones, with some missing. The sample yields around 70,000 clones, 84% seen once. Sequenced material: CD4+ or CD8+ T cells sorted from blood, taken in a trial of the OX40 agonist ivuxolimab. These receptor sequences come from an adult with an advanced solid tumor such as melanoma, head and neck, liver or kidney cancer. Both conserved end residues are part of each CDR3. A D gene is named only where the DNA matches it firmly. Only some rows state a clone size, as once, few, many or a class for expanded clones.

size | J | V | D | DNA | CDR3
- | TRBJ2-7 | TRBV25-1 | - | TGTGCCAGCAGTTGGACGGGGGCGCGGGTCTACGAGCAGTACTTC | CASSWTGARVYEQYF
- | TRBJ2-1 | TRBV29-1 | TRBD2 | TGCAGCGTTGAGGGACTAGCGGGAGGGGAAGGCGACAATGAGCAGTTCTTC | CSVEGLAGGEGDNEQFF
- | TRBJ1-5 | TRBV29-1 | - | TGCAGCGCCAGGGGAAGCAATCAGCCCCAGCATTTT | CSARGSNQPQHF
- | TRBJ1-2 | TRBV28 | - | TGTGCCAGCAGTTTACTTGCGGAAAACTATGGCTACACCTTC | CASSLLAENYGYTF
- | TRBJ1-5 | TRBV7-2 | - | TGTGCCAGCAGCTCACCCCCATGGGGCAATCAGCCCCAGCATTTT | CASSSPPWGNQPQHF
- | TRBJ2-1 | TRBV10-3 | - | TGTGCCATCAGTGAGTCCAATGAGCAGTTCTTC | CAISESNEQFF
- | TRBJ1-1 | TRBV6-5 | - | TGTGCCAGCAGTTACAGCCAATGGAACACTGAAGCTTTCTTT | CASSYSQWNTEAFF
- | TRBJ1-1 | TRBV5-6 | - | TGTGCCAGCAGCTTGTACGGACATCGCACTGAAGCTTTCTTT | CASSLYGHRTEAFF
- | TRBJ2-1 | TRBV7-3 | - | TGTGCCAGCAGCCCAAGGAGTGGTGAGCAGTTCTTC | CASSPRSGEQFF
- | TRBJ1-1 | TRBV4-3 | - | TGCGCCAGCAGCCAAGTGTCTCAAACTGAAGCTTTCTTT | CASSQVSQTEAFF
- | TRBJ1-3 | TRBV11-3 | - | TGTGCCAGCAGCTTAGGGCTCTCTGGAAACACCATATATTTT | CASSLGLSGNTIYF
once | TRBJ1-2 | TRBV4-2 | TRBD1 | TGTGCCAGCAGCCAAGATCGGGGACAGACCAACTATGGCTACACCTTC | CASSQDRGQTNYGYTF
- | TRBJ2-5 | TRBV5-6 | - | TGTGCCAGCAGCTTATGGACAGTCTACCAAGAGACCCAGTACTTC | CASSLWTVYQETQYF
once | TRBJ1-2 | TRBV4-3 | - | TGCGCCAGCAGCCAAGTTCGGTCAGGGAGAGTTGGCTACACCTTC | CASSQVRSGRVGYTF
- | TRBJ2-7 | TRBV18 | TRBD1 | TGTGCCAGCTCACCTCGGACAGGTCAACCCTACGAGCAGTACTTC | CASSPRTGQPYEQYF
- | TRBJ2-5 | TRBV30 | TRBD2 | TGTGCCTGGAGCGATCCGGGACTAGCGGGGGCCCCTCAAGAGACCCAGTACTTC | CAWSDPGLAGAPQETQYF
- | TRBJ2-1 | TRBV11-3 | - | TGTGCCAGCAGCCCCTCCCCCGGGCCGTACAATGAGCAGTTCTTC | CASSPSPGPYNEQFF